These 5 T cell receptor beta chains share one sample of origin, sequenced in a study of T-cell reconstitution after alpha-beta-depleted transplantation in children. Regarding the study as a whole: A year had passed since transplant, and T-cell counts and diversity by then came mostly from newly produced T cells.

These receptors lack a known antigen. TCRbeta library construction was performed incorporating unique molecular identifiers. Each CDR3 protein is one row after TCRdb ran MiXCR on the PCR reads. Seen here are about 300,000 distinct CDR3 sequences, less than 9.5% observed once, and the top ten hold 9.1%. Sequenced here: peripheral blood, sampled 360 days after TCRalphabeta/CD19-depleted stem cell transplant. Every receptor here comes from a female patient between 2 and 15 years old who had a stem cell transplant for Fanconi anemia, so the T cells may come from the graft donor.

The sample holds a few counts of this clonotype. The chain couples TRBV2 to TRBJ1-1; maybe TRBD1 (5 bases). Germline V lookup: CDR1 SNHLY, CDR2 FYNNEI. V was cut by 6 bases and J by 0 bases, with 17 bases left in between. The CDR3 extends over 16 amino acids. CDR3 residues: CASRSQGRILNTEAFF. The DNA of the CDR3 is TGTGCCAGCAGATCGCAGGGCCGCATATTGAACACTGAAGCTTTCTTT.

This clonotype was seen ten or more times. V usage is TRBV6-2 or TRBV6-3 and J usage is TRBJ2-4, with D possibly matching TRBD2 (6 bases). CDR3 length: 13 amino acids. V lost 2 bases, J lost 7 bases, and 9 bases lay in between. The germline gives CDR1 MNHEY, CDR2 SVGEGT. CDR3 in DNA: TGTGCCAGCAGTTACGGGCTAGCGAACATTCAGTACTTC. Protein product: CASSYGLANIQYF.

The V call is TRBV18, the J call TRBJ2-1; 12 bases align to TRBD2. In germline, CDR1 is KGHSH, CDR2 LQKENI. The ends lost 2 bases at V and 9 bases at J; junction bases unmatched: 5. The CDR3 extends over 15 amino acids. The CDR3 DNA reads TGTGCCAGCTCACCAGGACTAGCGGGATGGGTTGAGCAGTTCTTC. Its protein product is CASSPGLAGWVEQFF. The full variable domain, rest sourced from reference TRBV18 and TRBJ2-1, is NAGVMQNPRHLVRRRGQEARLRCSPMKGHSHVYWYRQLPEEGLKFMVYLQKENIIDESGMPKERFSAEFPKEGPSILRIQQVVRGDSAAYFCASSPGLAGWVEQFFGPGTRLTVL.

This clonotype has a count of ten or more. The genes are TRBV5-4 and TRBJ2-3; unclear D gene. The CDR3 has 16 amino acids. Germline-derived CDR1 and CDR2 are SGHNT and YYREEE (reference sequence). Trimming left V 0 bases short and J 2 bases short, with 13 bases between. The CDR3 protein is CASSLALASTTDTQYF. The CDR3 DNA reads as TGTGCCAGCAGCTTGGCGTTGGCTTCAACCACAGATACGCAGTATTTT.

This clonotype was detected ten times or more. V usage is TRBV7-2 and J usage is TRBJ2-3, with 8 bases that match TRBD2. The V and J ends lost 5 bases and 2 bases, in that order; junction bases with no gene match: 6. In germline, CDR1 is SGHTA, CDR2 FQGNSA. The length of the CDR3 is 15 residues. The CDR3 DNA follows: TGTGCCAGCAGCAGTAGCGGGACGTACACAGATACGCAGTATTTT. Protein sequence: CASSSSGTYTDTQYF.